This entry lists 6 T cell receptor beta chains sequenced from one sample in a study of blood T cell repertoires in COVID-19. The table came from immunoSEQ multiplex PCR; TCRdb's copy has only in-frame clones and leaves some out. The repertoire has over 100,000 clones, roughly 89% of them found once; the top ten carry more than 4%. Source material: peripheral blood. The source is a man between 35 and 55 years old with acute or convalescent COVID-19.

The CDR3 DNA follows: TGCGCCAGCAGCCCGCCGGGAGGCGGGTTCACTGAAGCTTTCTTT. It yields the protein CASSPPGGGFTEAFF. V gene TRBV5-1 combines with J gene TRBJ1-1; D not resolved. The V end was cut by 4 bases, the J end by 4 bases, with 17 bases between. This CDR3 region has 15 residues. Germline V gene lookup returns CDR1 SGHRS and CDR2 YFSETQ. The whole variable domain, filled in from reference TRBV5-1 and TRBJ1-1, reads KAGVTQTPRYLIKTRGQQVTLSCSPISGHRSVSWYQQTPGQGLQFLFEYFSETQRNKGNFPGRFSGRQFSNSRSEMNVSTLELGDSALYLCASSPPGGGFTEAFFGQGTRLTVV.

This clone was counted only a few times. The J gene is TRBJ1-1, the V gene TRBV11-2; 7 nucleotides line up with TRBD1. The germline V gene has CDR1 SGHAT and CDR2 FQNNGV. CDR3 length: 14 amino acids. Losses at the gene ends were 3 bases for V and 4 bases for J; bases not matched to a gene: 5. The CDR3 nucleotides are TGTGCCAGCAGCTTCCAGGGGGAATTCACTGAAGCTTTCTTT. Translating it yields CASSFQGEFTEAFF.

CDR3 in amino acids: CASSYGSGDAYGYTF. CDR3 bases: TGTGCCAGCAGTTACGGTTCGGGGGACGCTTACGGCTACACCTTC. This chain joins TRBV6-5 and TRBJ1-2; D is possibly TRBD1 (5 bases). Germline V gene sequence: CDR1 MNHEY, CDR2 SVGAGI. Trimming shortened V by 2 bases and J by 8 bases, and 18 bases separated the two germline ends. The CDR3 is 15 amino acids.

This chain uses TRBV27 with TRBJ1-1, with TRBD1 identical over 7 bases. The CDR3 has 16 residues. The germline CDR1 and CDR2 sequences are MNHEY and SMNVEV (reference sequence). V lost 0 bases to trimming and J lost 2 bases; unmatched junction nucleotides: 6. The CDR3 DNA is TGTGCCAGCAGTTTATCGAGGACAGGAATAAACACTGAAGCTTTCTTT. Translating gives CASSLSRTGINTEAFF.

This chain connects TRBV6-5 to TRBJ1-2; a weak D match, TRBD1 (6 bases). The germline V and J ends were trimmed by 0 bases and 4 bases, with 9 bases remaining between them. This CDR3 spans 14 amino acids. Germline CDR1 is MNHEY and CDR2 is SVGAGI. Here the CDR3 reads CASSYSQDSYGYTF. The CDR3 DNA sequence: TGTGCCAGCAGTTACTCCCAGGACAGCTATGGCTACACCTTC.

The CDR3 loop reads CASSLASGGNEQFF. The CDR3 coding sequence is TGTGCCAGCAGCTTAGCCTCAGGGGGCAATGAGCAGTTCTTC. The rearrangement joins TRBV11-3 to TRBJ2-1; 7 bases are a match to TRBD1. The CDR3 length is 14 residues. Trimming removed 1 base from V and 6 bases from J; junction bases left unmatched: 3. Germline V gene lookup returns CDR1 SGHNT and CDR2 YENEEA.